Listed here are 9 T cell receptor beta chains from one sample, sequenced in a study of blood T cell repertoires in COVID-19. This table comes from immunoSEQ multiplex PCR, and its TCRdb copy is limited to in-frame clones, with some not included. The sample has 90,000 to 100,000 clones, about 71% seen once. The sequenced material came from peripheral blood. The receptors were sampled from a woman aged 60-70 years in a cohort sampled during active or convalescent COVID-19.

The chain's CDR3 is CASSRDTGRETQYF. Here the CDR3 DNA reads TGCGCCAGCAGCCGGGACACCGGACGGGAGACCCAGTACTTC. This chain links TRBV5-1 with TRBJ2-5; D is possibly TRBD1 (6 bases). The germline V gene has CDR1 SGHRS and CDR2 YFSETQ. This CDR3 spans 14 amino acids. The germline V and J ends were trimmed by 4 bases and 5 bases, with 15 bases remaining between them.

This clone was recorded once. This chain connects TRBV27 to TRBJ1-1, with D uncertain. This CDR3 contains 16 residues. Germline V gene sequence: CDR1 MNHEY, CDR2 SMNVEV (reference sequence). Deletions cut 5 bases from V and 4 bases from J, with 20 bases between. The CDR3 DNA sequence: TGTGCCAGCAGTCCCCCGTACTCAGCCCGGGGCACTGAAGCTTTCTTT. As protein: CASSPPYSARGTEAFF.

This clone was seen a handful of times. The CDR3 spells CASSEGTGVYGEQFF. In DNA form, the CDR3 reads TGTGCCAGCAGCGAAGGGACAGGGGTTTATGGTGAGCAGTTCTTC. The chain joins TRBV9 to TRBJ2-1; 10 bases agree with TRBD1. Losses at the gene ends were 3 bases for V and 9 bases for J; bases not matched to a gene: 9. This CDR3 is 15 amino acids long. Germline CDR1 is SGDLS and CDR2 is YYNGEE.

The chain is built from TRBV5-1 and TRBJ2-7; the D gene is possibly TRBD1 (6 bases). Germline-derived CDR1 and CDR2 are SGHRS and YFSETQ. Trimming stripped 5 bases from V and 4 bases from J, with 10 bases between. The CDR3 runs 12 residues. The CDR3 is CASSSDRYEQYF. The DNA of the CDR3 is TGCGCCAGCAGTTCAGACAGGTACGAGCAGTACTTC.

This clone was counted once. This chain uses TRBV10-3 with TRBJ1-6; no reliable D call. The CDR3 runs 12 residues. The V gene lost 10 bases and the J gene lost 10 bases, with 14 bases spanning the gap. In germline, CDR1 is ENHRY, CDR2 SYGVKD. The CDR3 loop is CASNREGSPLHF. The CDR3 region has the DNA TGTGCCAGCAACCGGGAAGGATCACCCCTCCACTTT.

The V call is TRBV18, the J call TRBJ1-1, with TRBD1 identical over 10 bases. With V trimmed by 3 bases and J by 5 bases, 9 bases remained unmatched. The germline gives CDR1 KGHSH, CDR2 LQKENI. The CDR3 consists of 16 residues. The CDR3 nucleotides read TGTGCCAGCTCACCCCCGCCTGGGACAGGGGCGACTGAAGCTTTCTTT. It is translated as CASSPPPGTGATEAFF.

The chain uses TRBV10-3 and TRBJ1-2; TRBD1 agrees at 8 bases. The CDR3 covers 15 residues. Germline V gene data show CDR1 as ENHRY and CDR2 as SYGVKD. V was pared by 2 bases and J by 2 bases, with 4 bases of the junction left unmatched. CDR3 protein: CAISEPGQENYGYTF. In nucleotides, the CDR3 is TGTGCCATCAGTGAGCCGGGACAGGAAAACTATGGCTACACCTTC.

CDR3 sequence: CASSQGQGAGTEAFF. The CDR3 DNA sequence: TGTGCCAGCAGCCAAGGACAGGGGGCGGGCACTGAAGCTTTCTTT. The chain employs TRBV3-1 (or the pseudogene TRBV3-2) and TRBJ1-1, with TRBD1 matching 10 bases. Trimming removed 1 base from V and 4 bases from J; junction bases left unmatched: 3. The CDR3 has 15 residues. Germline CDR1 is LGHDT and CDR2 is YNNKEL (reference sequence).

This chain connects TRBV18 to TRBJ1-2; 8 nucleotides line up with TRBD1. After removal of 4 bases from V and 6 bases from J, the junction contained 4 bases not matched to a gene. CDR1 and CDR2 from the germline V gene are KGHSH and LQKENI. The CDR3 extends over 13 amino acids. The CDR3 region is CASSLDRVHGYTF. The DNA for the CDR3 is TGTGCCAGCTCACTGGACAGGGTACATGGCTACACCTTC.